These T cell receptor beta chains were read from a single sample in a study of cytomegalovirus exposure and HLA in healthy donors. The repertoire was sequenced with immunoSEQ multiplex PCR; TCRdb's copy has only in-frame clones and lacks some. The top ten clones hold 5.5% to 7.5% of a sample with 130,000 or so clones, approximately 8% of them seen once. The source material was PBMCs. The receptors derive from a woman aged 40 to 50 in good health and CMV-seropositive. CDR3s include the opening cysteine and the closing phenylalanine or tryptophan. Fields, in order: V gene, CDR3 protein.

V: TRBV7-9; CDR3: CASSFVTGNTGELFF
V: TRBV30; CDR3: CAWSVGGSTDTQYF
V: TRBV30; CDR3: CAWTPGQGAYQPQHF
V: TRBV6-1; CDR3: CASSPNEQFF
V: TRBV19; CDR3: CASSSGGPETQYF
V: TRBV11-2; CDR3: CASSSGQGRQTQYF
V: TRBV28; CDR3: CASSLRQGALGYGYTF
V: TRBV5-1; CDR3: CASSFGRQGAGYEQYF
V: TRBV9; CDR3: CASSSRNKAYEQYF
V: TRBV18; CDR3: CASSPGGSYNEQFF
V: TRBV5-1; CDR3: CASSLDRDETQYF